This is a list of T cell receptor beta chains from one sample in a study of blood T cell repertoires in COVID-19. Profiled with immunoSEQ multiplex PCR; TCRdb holds only in-frame clones, not every one. The sample includes roughly 73,000 clones, under 85% seen only once; the top ten take more than 20%. The sequencing sample was made of peripheral blood. The origin of the receptors is a man in his 70s with acute or convalescent COVID-19. The CDR3 runs from the conserved cysteine through the conserved F or W. Fields, in order: J gene, clone size, D gene, V gene, CDR3 length, CDR3 protein, CDR3 DNA. A D gene is named only where the DNA matches it firmly. Clone size appears in some rows only: once, few, many, or a class for an expanded clone.

>TRBJ1-5|-|TRBD1|TRBV25-1|14
CASSGDRGRQPQHF
TGTGCCAGCAGTGGGGACAGGGGGCGACAGCCCCAGCATTTT
>TRBJ1-5|-|-|TRBV4-2|15
CASSQDVSGSQPQHF
TGTGCCAGCAGCCAAGATGTATCTGGGAGTCAGCCCCAGCATTTT
>TRBJ1-2|-|-|TRBV27|15
CASSFNGLANYGYTF
TGTGCCAGCAGTTTTAACGGACTCGCTAACTATGGCTACACCTTC
>TRBJ1-6|-|-|TRBV18|13
CASSREGNSPLHF
TGTGCCAGCTCACGGGAGGGGAATTCACCCCTCCACTTT
>TRBJ2-7|few|-|TRBV14|13
CASSQGLGGEQYF
TGTGCCAGCAGCCAAGGACTTGGAGGCGAGCAGTACTTC
>TRBJ2-2|-|TRBD1|TRBV19|14
CASGTGRDTGELFF
TGTGCCAGTGGGACAGGGAGAGACACCGGGGAGCTGTTTTTT
>TRBJ2-7|-|TRBD1|TRBV10-1|13
CAITGESIYEQYF
TGCGCCATAACAGGGGAGAGTATCTACGAGCAGTACTTC
>TRBJ2-7|few|-|TRBV4-1|13
CASSQDYSHEQYF
TGCGCCAGCAGCCAAGATTACTCCCACGAGCAGTACTTC
>TRBJ2-1|few|TRBD2|TRBV28|13
CATLSSGPNEQFF
TGTGCCACCCTATCTAGCGGACCCAATGAGCAGTTCTTC
>TRBJ1-1|once|-|TRBV24-1|13
CATSGSMNTEAFF
TGTGCCACCAGTGGTTCAATGAACACTGAAGCTTTCTTT
>TRBJ1-6|-|-|TRBV5-4|14
CASSLDRVNSPLHF
TGTGCCAGCAGCTTGGACAGGGTCAACTCACCCCTCCACTTT
>TRBJ2-7|-|TRBD1|TRBV5-1|15
CASSGEPGQSYEQYF
TGCGCCAGCAGCGGGGAACCGGGACAGAGCTACGAGCAGTACTTC
>TRBJ1-5|-|-|TRBV12-3/TRBV12-4|13
CASSFEGLQPQHF
TGTGCCAGCAGTTTTGAGGGCCTTCAGCCCCAGCATTTT
>TRBJ1-1|-|-|TRBV2|11
CASDQGWDAFF
TGTGCCAGCGATCAGGGTTGGGATGCTTTCTTT
>TRBJ2-1|many|-|TRBV11-1|15
CASSLSPSSYNEQFF
TGTGCCAGCAGCTTAAGCCCAAGCTCCTACAATGAGCAGTTCTTC
>TRBJ1-5|-|TRBD1|TRBV19|16
CASSPRGGLGNQPQHF
TGTGCCAGTAGTCCCCGAGGGGGCTTGGGCAATCAGCCCCAGCATTTT
>TRBJ2-3|-|-|TRBV24-1|12
CATSAGSDTQYF
TGTGCCACCAGTGCGGGGTCAGATACGCAGTATTTT
>TRBJ2-5|-|TRBD2|TRBV10-3|15
CAIRFGGGTQETQYF
TGTGCCATCAGATTCGGGGGGGGGACTCAAGAGACCCAGTACTTC
>TRBJ2-1|few|TRBD1|TRBV14|16
CASSQDRGGVYNEQFF
TGTGCCAGCAGCCAAGATAGAGGGGGCGTTTACAATGAGCAGTTCTTC
>TRBJ2-3|-|-|TRBV11-3|15
CASSLAQGGTDTQYF
TGTGCCAGCAGCTTAGCTCAGGGTGGCACAGATACGCAGTATTTT
>TRBJ1-1|-|-|TRBV18|13
CASSPTGTGEAFF
TGTGCCAGCTCACCCACAGGGACCGGTGAAGCTTTCTTT
>TRBJ2-7|-|-|TRBV7-9|16
CASSLTVRASSYEQYF
TGTGCCAGCAGCTTAACGGTCAGGGCTAGCTCCTACGAGCAGTACTTC
>TRBJ2-2|once|-|TRBV7-2|16
CASSLRSLSNTGELFF
TGTGCCAGCAGCTTAAGATCACTCTCGAACACCGGGGAGCTGTTTTTT
>TRBJ1-4|-|-|TRBV7-2|14
CASSLEWSREKLFF
TGTGCCAGCAGCTTAGAGTGGTCGCGTGAAAAACTGTTTTTT
>TRBJ1-5|-|TRBD1|TRBV6-5|14
CASDVGQGQGPQHF
TGTGCCAGCGATGTGGGACAGGGTCAGGGGCCCCAGCATTTT
>TRBJ1-2|-|-|TRBV27|13
CASSIDSDYGYTF
TGTGCCAGCAGTATCGACAGCGACTATGGCTACACCTTC
>TRBJ2-2|-|TRBD1|TRBV14|15
CASSLRTGLAGELFF
TGTGCCAGCAGCCTCAGGACAGGGCTCGCCGGGGAGCTGTTTTTT
>TRBJ1-6|-|-|TRBV10-2|17
CASSDPFDTSYNSPLHF
TGCGCCAGCAGTGACCCCTTCGATACATCCTATAATTCACCCCTCCACTTT
>TRBJ1-3|few|TRBD1|TRBV19|15
CASSATQGNRGTIYF
TGTGCCAGTAGTGCAACACAGGGGAACAGAGGGACCATATATTTT
>TRBJ2-7|once|TRBD1|TRBV6-5|14
CASGRAGTGNEQYF
TGTGCCAGCGGGAGGGCGGGGACAGGGAACGAGCAGTACTTC
>TRBJ1-2|many|TRBD1|TRBV29-1|14
CSVEEGTGKYGYTF
TGCAGCGTTGAAGAGGGGACAGGAAAGTATGGCTACACCTTC
>TRBJ1-1|-|-|TRBV4-3|13
CASSQADKTEAFF
TGCGCCAGCAGCCAAGCGGACAAGACTGAAGCTTTCTTT
>TRBJ1-5|-|TRBD1|TRBV19|14
CASSIRAGGQPQHF
TGTGCCAGTAGTATAAGGGCAGGGGGTCAGCCCCAGCATTTT
>TRBJ1-1|-|TRBD1|TRBV16|15
CASSQPLWDSRGAFF
TGTGCCAGCAGCCAACCCCTTTGGGACAGTCGAGGAGCTTTCTTT
>TRBJ2-3|-|-|TRBV21-1|15
CASSKGDTPYYTQYF
TGTGCCAGCAGTAAGGGGGACACGCCGTATTATACGCAGTATTTT
>TRBJ1-5|-|-|TRBV27|17
CASSLVAGLNWNQPQHF
TGTGCCAGCAGTTTAGTCGCGGGTCTGAATTGGAATCAGCCCCAGCATTTT
>TRBJ1-3|-|-|TRBV18|15
CASSPSTGAGNTIYF
TGTGCCAGCTCGCCCTCTACGGGGGCTGGAAACACCATATATTTT